A selection of T cell receptor beta chains follows, all from one sample in a study of cytomegalovirus exposure and HLA in healthy donors. The repertoire was sequenced with immunoSEQ multiplex PCR; TCRdb's copy has only in-frame clones and lacks some. The table shows around 200,000 clones, with 79% occurring only once. Sequenced input: PBMCs. Receptors were obtained from a woman aged 45-65 years in good health and CMV-seronegative. Each CDR3 is given without its conserved first and last residue. Fields, in order: clone size, V gene, J gene, CDR3 protein. Where a row states a size, it is once, few, many or the class of an expanded clone; other rows omit it.

NA	TRBV5-1	TRBJ2-1	ASSFRSGGEYNEQF
NA	TRBV6-6	TRBJ2-2	ASSYSTGLVGELF
NA	TRBV5-1	TRBJ2-1	ASSPLGASGRSGEQF
NA	TRBV2	TRBJ2-7	ASSEARLAGGEQY
NA	TRBV6-5	TRBJ1-6	ASSPVGQGGSPLH
NA	TRBV5-1	TRBJ2-6	ASSLIPQGGPSGANVLT
NA	TRBV14	TRBJ2-1	ASSHRGEDEQF
NA	TRBV5-1	TRBJ2-7	ASSLEAGASYEQY
once	TRBV11-2	TRBJ2-1	ASSLERRVGGEQF
NA	TRBV28	NA	ASSPRVPLPNEQY
NA	TRBV5-6	TRBJ2-3	ASSPKGGRGPYTQY
NA	TRBV18	TRBJ2-2	ASSHRQGPGTGELF
NA	TRBV2	TRBJ1-1	ASSGQGGKGTEAF
few	TRBV6-6	TRBJ1-1	ASSSRTGVNTEAF
NA	TRBV5-1	TRBJ2-7	ASSPLASKGPCEQY
NA	TRBV11-2	TRBJ2-5	ASSKDREETQY
NA	TRBV5-4	NA	ASSLGGLAGDYEQY
few	TRBV6-6	TRBJ1-2	ASSYQGNGYT
few	TRBV9	TRBJ2-5	ASSVTPSGSQETQY
NA	TRBV28	TRBJ2-1	ASTPRAGLASYNEQF
NA	TRBV7-9	TRBJ1-2	SSTHTGQANYGYT
NA	TRBV29-1	TRBJ2-5	SVEEAGGGETQY
once	TRBV28	TRBJ2-4	ASSPRGEPNIQY
NA	TRBV15	TRBJ1-5	ATSIREGARANQPQH
NA	TRBV7-2	TRBJ1-1	ASSSYRGANTEAF
NA	TRBV7-8	TRBJ1-2	ASSGQGQTNYGYT